Shown below are 10 T cell receptor beta chains from a single sample sequenced in a study of blood T cell repertoires in COVID-19. The table came from immunoSEQ multiplex PCR; TCRdb's copy has only in-frame clones and leaves some out. The sample records 200,000 or so clones, 80% to 85% being singletons. The sequenced sample consisted of PBMCs or T cells enriched from blood (not recorded which). These receptor sequences come from a man aged 35-49 years who had recovered from COVID-19.

The V gene is TRBV6-2 or TRBV6-3, the J gene TRBJ1-2, with a weak D call TRBD1 (5 bases). Germline-derived CDR1 and CDR2 are MNHEY and SVGEGT. Trimming took 0 bases from V and 8 from J, leaving 7 bases between them. CDR3 length: 12 amino acids. The chain's CDR3 is CASSYSKGGYTF. CDR3 coding DNA: TGTGCCAGCAGTTACTCGAAGGGGGGCTACACCTTC.

The rearrangement uses TRBV29-1 and TRBJ2-2; possible D gene TRBD1, 6 bases. V lost 4 bases and J 2 bases, leaving 11 bases between the germline ends. The CDR3 extends over 14 amino acids. Per germline, CDR1 SQVTM and CDR2 ANQGSEA. CDR3 coding DNA: TGCAGCGTTGGACACAGGGTTAACACCGGGGAGCTGTTTTTT. Its protein is CSVGHRVNTGELFF.

The chain links TRBV11-2 to TRBJ2-7, with D maybe TRBD1 (6 bases). Germline CDR1 reads SGHAT; CDR2 reads FQNNGV. The germline V and J ends were trimmed by 4 bases and 3 bases, with 22 bases remaining between them. The CDR3 has 17 amino acids. Written as DNA, the CDR3 is TGTGCCAGCAGCTCAGTACACCCCACCCGGGACAACTACGAGCAGTACTTC. Translation: CASSSVHPTRDNYEQYF.

The chain is built from TRBV19 and TRBJ2-5, with TRBD1 matching 8 bases. CDR1 is LNHDA, CDR2 SQIVND, per germline (reference sequence). The CDR3 contains 15 residues. Trimming at V came to 7 bases and at J to 0 bases, leaving 7 bases not matched to a gene. The CDR3 nucleotides read TGTGCCAGTACAACCGGGACAGGTTACCAAGAGACCCAGTACTTC. Protein sequence: CASTTGTGYQETQYF.

The chain combines TRBV18 with TRBJ1-2; no definite D call. CDR1 is KGHSH, CDR2 LQKENI, per germline. This CDR3 has 17 residues. V lost 6 bases, J lost 8 bases, and 28 bases lay in between. CDR3 bases: TGTGCCAGCTCCCCTTTCAGTCCAGGATACCTAAATCCAGGCTACACCTTC. This codes for CASSPFSPGYLNPGYTF.

J is TRBJ1-2 and V is TRBV14, with 9 bases aligning to TRBD1. This CDR3 spans 14 amino acids. The J segment lost 5 bases and the V segment lost 3 bases, leaving 4 bases of the junction unmatched. Per the germline V gene, CDR1 is SGHDN and CDR2 is FVKESK. The CDR3 DNA is TGTGCCAGCAGCCAGACAGGGGGGCCTTATGGCTACACCTTC. This codes for CASSQTGGPYGYTF.

The gene calls are TRBV4-1 and TRBJ2-5, with D uncertain. Trimming shortened V by 0 bases and J by 2 bases, and 10 bases separated the two germline ends. This CDR3 is built from 15 residues. Germline CDR1 and CDR2: MGHRA and YSYEKL. The CDR3 is CASSQEAGRQETQYF. CDR3 nucleotide sequence: TGCGCCAGCAGCCAAGAGGCAGGTCGTCAAGAGACCCAGTACTTC.

This chain connects TRBV4-2 to TRBJ1-2; the match to TRBD1 covers 8 bases. V shed 2 bases and J 5 bases; nucleotides not matched to a gene: 4. Germline V gives CDR1 LGHNA, CDR2 YNFKEQ. This CDR3 is built from 14 residues. The CDR3 sequence: CASSQTDRDYGYTF. DNA for the CDR3: TGTGCCAGCAGCCAAACGGACAGGGATTATGGCTACACCTTC.

This clone has only one observation. This chain uses TRBV6-1 with TRBJ1-1; D unresolved. V lost 1 base and J 4 bases, leaving 13 bases between the germline ends. The CDR3 is 15 residues long. From germline, CDR1 is MNHNS and CDR2 SASEGT. The CDR3 DNA reads TGTGCCAGCAGTGAAGTTATGATAGAGTTCACTGAAGCTTTCTTT. It is translated as CASSEVMIEFTEAFF.

Here the CDR3 reads CASSQDLGQTISNQPQHF. CDR3 DNA: TGCGCCAGCAGCCAAGATCTTGGGCAGACCATTAGCAATCAGCCCCAGCATTTT. J is TRBJ1-5 and V is TRBV4-1; D gene ambiguous. The germline gives CDR1 MGHRA, CDR2 YSYEKL. This CDR3 is built from 18 residues. The ends were cut back, 0 bases at V and 0 bases at J, with 15 bases in the middle.